This T cell receptor beta chain was sequenced during a study of cytomegalovirus exposure and HLA in healthy donors. This CDR3 is built from 17 residues. Germline assignment: CDR1 SNHLY and CDR2 FYNNEI. The V end lost 2 bases, the J end lost 3 bases, and 16 bases lay between the germline ends. Researchers ran the PCR with 60 Vbeta and 13 Jbeta primers. In the original workflow: Later, an analysis found about 77 million unique TCR beta chains, and around 12 million of these were shared. Generated by immunoSEQ multiplex PCR, the TCRdb table keeps only in-frame clones and is missing some. V, J and clone size are those of that table, while D and trimming were read from the DNA. The sample lists about 77,000 clones, more than 75% occurring once. In regard to this clone: What it binds is not known.

Study-level results: Evidence from a later analysis indicated that most CMV-associated TCR beta chains looked HLA-restricted. TCR beta V- and J-gene trimming, according to a later analysis, was linked to a missense DCLRE1C variant.

The chain uses TRBV2 and TRBJ1-4; D call uncertain. Sequencing was performed on PBMCs. The sequence was collected from a man between 40 and 49 years old in good health and CMV-seronegative. The CDR3: CASSETAPWQANEKLFF. The CDR3 DNA sequence: TGTGCCAGCAGTGAAACGGCCCCTTGGCAGGCTAATGAAAAACTGTTTTTT.